The clone carrying this T cell receptor beta chain came up many times. Its antigen is unidentified. The CDR3 is 20 amino acids. Germline trimming cut 7 bases from V and 5 bases from J; bases unmatched to any gene: 23. Germline CDR1 is MDHEN and CDR2 is SYDVKM. In the original workflow: To classify distant metastasis in papillary thyroid cancer, a model was built from CDR3 differences across clinicopathological groups. TCRdb re-analyzed the PCR reads using MiXCR. The V and J calls shown here were made by TCRdb, not taken from the authors' results. This table has about 30,000 clones, around 25% appearing once. The source of the sample is a study of metastatic and nonmetastatic thyroid tumors. Study-wide context: Malignant and benign thyroid patients had repertoires compared in peripheral blood and tumor or nodule tissue. Study conclusions and caveats: The reported finding was significantly higher TCR beta diversity in malignant thyroid tumors relative to benign nodules, in blood and tumor.

No treatment of any kind had been given to any patient before thyroid surgery. The J gene is TRBJ1-4, the V gene TRBV28; TRBD1 matches at 9 bases. This TCR was recovered from a female donor with papillary thyroid cancer or a benign thyroid nodule (not recorded which). Some clones in this sample may be carry-over from other donors' samples. The specimen was blood. This chain's CDR3 is CASIARGDRVEVLMNEKLFF. CDR3 DNA: TGTGCCAGCATCGCCCGCGGGGACAGGGTGGAAGTGTTGATGAATGAAAAACTGTTTTTT.